This TCR beta chain was captured in a study of T cell responses to AZD1222 COVID-19 vaccine. Broader study findings: Baseline serology detected seropositivity in only 5 to 7 AZD1222 recipients.

Trimming removed 3 bases from V and 2 bases from J; junction bases left unmatched: 6. This CDR3 is built from 17 residues. From germline, CDR1 is SGHRS and CDR2 YFSETQ. A note on this clone: Its target is unknown.

Assay: immunoSEQ multiplex PCR; the TCRdb copy retains only in-frame clones and omits some. The profile covers approximately 150,000 clones, with around nine tenths appearing a single time and roughly 4.6% taken by the ten largest. This clonotype originated in an adult in good health. The gene calls are TRBV5-1 and TRBJ2-1; 12 positions agree with TRBD1. The starting material was peripheral blood, obtained on day 0 of AZD1222 vaccination. The CDR3 region has the DNA TGCGCCAGCAGCTCCCGCCGGGACAGGGGGCCCTACAATGAGCAGTTCTTC. Residues: CASSSRRDRGPYNEQFF.